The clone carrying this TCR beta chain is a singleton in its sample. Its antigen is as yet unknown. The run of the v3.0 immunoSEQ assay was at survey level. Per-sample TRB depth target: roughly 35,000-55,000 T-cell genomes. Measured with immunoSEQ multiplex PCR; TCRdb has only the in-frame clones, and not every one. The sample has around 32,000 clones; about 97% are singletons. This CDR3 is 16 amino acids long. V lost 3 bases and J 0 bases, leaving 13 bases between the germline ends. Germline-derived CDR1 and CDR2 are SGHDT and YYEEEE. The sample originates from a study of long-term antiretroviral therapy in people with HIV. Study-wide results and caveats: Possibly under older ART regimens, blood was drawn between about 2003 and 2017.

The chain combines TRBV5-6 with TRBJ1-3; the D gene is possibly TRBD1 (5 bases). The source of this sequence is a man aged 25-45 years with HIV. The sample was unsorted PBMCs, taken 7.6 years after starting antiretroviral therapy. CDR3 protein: CASSWGTRSSGNTIYF. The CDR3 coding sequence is TGTGCCAGCAGCTGGGGGACTCGGAGCTCTGGAAACACCATATATTTT.